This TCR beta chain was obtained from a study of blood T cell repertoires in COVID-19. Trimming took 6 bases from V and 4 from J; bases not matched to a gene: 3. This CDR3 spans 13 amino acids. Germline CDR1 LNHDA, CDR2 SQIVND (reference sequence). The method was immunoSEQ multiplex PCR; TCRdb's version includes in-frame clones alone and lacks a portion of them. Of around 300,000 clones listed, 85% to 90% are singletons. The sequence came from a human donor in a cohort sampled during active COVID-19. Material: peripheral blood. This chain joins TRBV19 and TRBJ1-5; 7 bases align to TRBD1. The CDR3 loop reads CASSPGQNQPQHF. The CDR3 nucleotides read TGTGCCAGTAGCCCGGGACAGAATCAGCCCCAGCATTTT.